The rows below give T cell receptor beta chains drawn from one sample of a study of regulatory T cells in long-lasting Graves disease. Each CDR3 protein is one row after TCRdb ran MiXCR on the multiplex PCR reads. Of 300,000 to 500,000 distinct CDR3 sequences listed, less than 25% are singletons. This specimen consisted of peripheral blood mononuclear cells (PBMCs), obtained when the disease was refractory, from a patient treated with antithyroid drugs. Source of these receptors: a female donor with Graves disease. Each CDR3 is given with its conserved first and last residue. The D gene is left open where the match is weak. The listing skips clone size in some rows; elsewhere it reads once, few, many or a size class.

size,V,length,J,D,CDR3,DNA
many,TRBV7-2,13,TRBJ2-5,NA,CASSLGSKETQYF,TGTGCCAGCAGCTTAGGGTCGAAGGAGACCCAGTACTTC
many,TRBV7-2,14,TRBJ1-6,NA,CASSSGTQNSPLHF,TGTGCCAGCAGCTCGGGTACCCAAAATTCACCCCTCCACTTT
many,TRBV6-2/TRBV6-3,15,TRBJ2-5,TRBD1,CASSSHDRVLETQYF,TGTGCCAGCAGTTCCCACGACAGGGTGTTGGAGACCCAGTACTTC
NA,TRBV29-1,11,TRBJ1-2,NA,CSVERDYGYTF,TGCAGCGTTGAAAGAGACTATGGCTACACCTTC
few,TRBV5-1,15,TRBJ2-7,TRBD2,CASSWGLAGPYEQYF,TGCGCCAGCAGCTGGGGACTAGCGGGGCCGTACGAGCAGTACTTC
many,TRBV11-2,12,TRBJ2-7,NA,CASSFLMYEQYF,TGTGCCAGCAGCTTCCTGATGTACGAGCAGTACTTC
many,TRBV6-5,15,TRBJ2-7,NA,CASSYVPGSSYEQYF,TGTGCCAGCAGTTACGTGCCAGGGAGCTCCTACGAGCAGTACTTC
NA,TRBV27,12,TRBJ2-3,NA,CASRGFQDTQYF,TGTGCCAGCAGAGGGTTTCAAGATACGCAGTATTTT
NA,TRBV3-2,16,TRBJ1-2,NA,CASSQNLVARRYGYTF,TGTGCCAGCAGCCAAAACCTGGTGGCCAGGAGGTATGGCTACACCTTC
many,TRBV2,16,TRBJ1-1,NA,CASSEVSGARNTEAFF,TGTGCCAGCAGTGAAGTGTCTGGGGCAAGGAACACTGAAGCTTTCTTT
many,TRBV7-2,15,TRBJ1-1,TRBD1,CASSSGQGGNTEAFF,TGTGCCAGCAGCTCCGGACAGGGAGGAAACACTGAAGCTTTCTTT
many,TRBV28,14,TRBJ1-2,TRBD1,CASSLPNDRDGYTF,TGTGCCAGCAGTTTACCTAACGACAGGGACGGCTACACCTTC
many,TRBV29-1,12,TRBJ1-2,NA,CSVLEGGHGYTF,TGCAGCGTCCTTGAGGGTGGTCACGGCTACACCTTC
NA,TRBV7-8,17,TRBJ2-7,TRBD1,CASSQDRFLSRTYEQYF,TGTGCCAGCAGCCAGGACAGGTTCTTAAGCCGGACCTACGAGCAGTACTTC
many,TRBV12-3/TRBV12-4,14,TRBJ2-2,NA,CASSSVGVTGELFF,TGTGCCAGCAGCTCCGTAGGGGTCACCGGGGAGCTGTTTTTT
many,TRBV7-3,16,TRBJ2-5,TRBD2,CASSLNPSGRGETQYF,TGTGCCAGCAGCTTAAATCCTAGCGGGAGAGGGGAGACCCAGTACTTC
many,TRBV28,18,TRBJ1-1,TRBD1,CASSSPRDRVHMNTEAFF,TGTGCCAGCAGTTCCCCCCGCGACAGGGTCCACATGAACACTGAAGCTTTCTTT
many,TRBV6-1,14,TRBJ2-2,NA,CASSVSGNTGELFF,TGTGCCAGCAGTGTCTCAGGAAACACCGGGGAGCTGTTTTTT
NA,TRBV7-2,15,TRBJ2-1,TRBD1,CASSLVGQGSNEQFF,TGTGCCAGCAGCTTAGTGGGACAGGGATCCAATGAGCAGTTCTTC
many,TRBV2,15,TRBJ1-1,NA,CASTIFQQQNTEAFF,TGTGCCAGCACAATTTTTCAGCAGCAGAACACTGAAGCTTTCTTT
few,TRBV20-1,12,TRBJ1-6,NA,CSASRVDSPLHF,TGCAGTGCCTCGCGCGTGGACTCACCCCTCCACTTT
few,TRBV12-3/TRBV12-4,16,TRBJ2-1,NA,CASSLIPPGTYNEQFF,TGTGCCAGCAGTTTAATTCCGCCCGGGACCTACAATGAGCAGTTCTTC
many,TRBV3-1,15,TRBJ1-1,NA,CASSSAFGGNTEAFF,TGTGCCAGCAGCAGCGCCTTCGGGGGAAACACTGAAGCTTTCTTT
many,TRBV6-1,12,TRBJ1-6,NA,CASSNRGPILHF,TGTGCCAGCAGCAACAGAGGCCCCATCCTCCACTTT
NA,TRBV20-1,18,TRBJ1-5,NA,CSARDYTGGLISNQPQHF,TGCAGTGCTAGAGATTATACGGGGGGTCTTATAAGCAATCAGCCCCAGCATTTT
NA,TRBV3-1,15,TRBJ1-1,TRBD1,CASSQGTGGFTEAFF,TGTGCCAGCAGCCAAGGGACAGGGGGGTTCACTGAAGCTTTCTTT
NA,TRBV12-3/TRBV12-4,15,TRBJ1-5,TRBD1,CASSSQGAGNQPRHF,TGTGCCAGCAGTTCACAGGGGGCAGGCAATCAGCCCCGGCATTTT
NA,TRBV7-3,19,TRBJ2-2,TRBD2,CASSLQTGLAGASTGELFF,TGTGCCAGCAGCTTACAGACAGGACTAGCGGGAGCGAGCACCGGGGAGCTGTTTTTT
once,TRBV30,12,TRBJ1-1,TRBD1,CACGTGNTEAFF,TGTGCTTGCGGGACAGGGAACACTGAAGCTTTCTTT
many,TRBV20-1,14,TRBJ1-1,NA,CSARDAWDSTEAFF,TGCAGTGCTAGAGATGCCTGGGATTCCACTGAAGCTTTCTTT
once,TRBV19,16,TRBJ2-1,TRBD1,CASSITGERSYNEQFF,TGTGCCAGTAGTATTACAGGGGAGAGATCCTACAATGAGCAGTTCTTC
NA,TRBV6-2/TRBV6-3,19,TRBJ2-1,NA,CASSYPKPAATGNYNEQFF,TGTGCCAGCAGTTACCCGAAGCCGGCAGCGACGGGAAACTACAATGAGCAGTTCTTC
few,TRBV29-1,14,TRBJ1-1,TRBD1,CSVEPGQMNTEAFF,TGCAGCGTCGAACCGGGACAGATGAACACTGAAGCTTTCTTT
NA,TRBV9,14,TRBJ2-5,NA,CASSAPRFGETQYF,TGTGCCAGCAGCGCCCCGAGGTTTGGAGAGACCCAGTACTTC
few,TRBV7-2,14,TRBJ1-3,TRBD1,CASSQTGAGNTIYF,TGTGCCAGCAGCCAGACAGGGGCTGGAAACACCATATATTTT
many,TRBV12-3/TRBV12-4,13,TRBJ1-1,NA,CASSIKANTEAFF,TGTGCCAGCAGTATCAAAGCAAACACTGAAGCTTTCTTT
many,TRBV12-3/TRBV12-4,12,TRBJ1-5,NA,CASRIRDQPQHF,TGTGCCAGCAGGATCAGGGATCAGCCCCAGCATTTT
many,TRBV7-2,14,TRBJ1-1,NA,CASSYQGGHTEAFF,TGTGCCAGCAGTTATCAGGGAGGGCACACTGAAGCTTTCTTT
few,TRBV29-1,16,TRBJ2-7,TRBD2,CSVEGRGLAGAREQYF,TGCAGCGTTGAAGGAAGAGGACTAGCGGGAGCTCGTGAGCAGTACTTC
few,TRBV19,16,TRBJ1-1,NA,CASSPSGGKVGTEAFF,TGTGCCAGTAGCCCCTCGGGGGGGAAAGTGGGCACTGAAGCTTTCTTT
few,TRBV7-9,14,TRBJ1-1,NA,CASSLSGQYPNAFF,TGTGCCAGCAGCTTATCCGGACAGTACCCGAATGCTTTCTTT
many,TRBV10-3,15,TRBJ2-5,TRBD2,CAISDLLAGDETQYF,TGTGCCATCAGTGATCTACTAGCGGGAGACGAGACCCAGTACTTC
many,TRBV6-5,19,TRBJ1-6,TRBD1,CASSSQGAGVIRVNSPLHF,TGTGCCAGCAGTTCCCAGGGGGCGGGAGTAATTCGGGTTAATTCACCCCTCCACTTT
many,TRBV28,12,TRBJ2-5,NA,CASSSRTETQYF,TGTGCCAGCAGTTCCCGGACAGAGACCCAGTACTTC
many,TRBV28,14,TRBJ2-7,NA,CASSLVGDFYEQYF,TGTGCCAGCAGTTTAGTGGGCGACTTCTACGAGCAGTACTTC
NA,TRBV5-1,16,TRBJ2-5,NA,CASSLDPLALGETQYF,TGCGCCAGCAGCTTGGACCCACTAGCTTTAGGGGAGACCCAGTACTTC
many,TRBV28,16,TRBJ2-7,NA,CASSSLLVSHSYEQYF,TGTGCCAGCAGTTCCCTACTAGTTTCCCACTCCTACGAGCAGTACTTC
few,TRBV19,13,TRBJ1-1,NA,CASSIQGLAEAFF,TGTGCCAGTAGTATACAGGGCCTGGCTGAAGCTTTCTTT